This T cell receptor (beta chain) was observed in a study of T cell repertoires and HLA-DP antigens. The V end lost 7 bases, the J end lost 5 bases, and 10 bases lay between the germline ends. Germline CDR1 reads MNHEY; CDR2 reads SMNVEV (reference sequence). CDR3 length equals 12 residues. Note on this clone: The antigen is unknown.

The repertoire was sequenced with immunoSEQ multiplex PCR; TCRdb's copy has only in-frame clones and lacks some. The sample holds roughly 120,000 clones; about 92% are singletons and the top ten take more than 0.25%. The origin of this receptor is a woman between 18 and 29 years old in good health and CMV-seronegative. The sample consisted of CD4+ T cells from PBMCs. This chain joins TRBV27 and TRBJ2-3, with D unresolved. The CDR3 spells CASKTGLDTQYF. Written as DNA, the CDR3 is TGTGCCAGCAAGACCGGATTAGATACGCAGTATTTT.